This TCR beta chain was recorded in a study of cytomegalovirus exposure and HLA in healthy donors. The overall study: A later analysis reported the same platform for the 120 validation repertoires and the 666 first-cohort repertoires.

Data came from immunoSEQ multiplex PCR; TCRdb stores just in-frame clones and leaves some out. The sample lists 170,000 or so clones, around 85% occurring once. Per the germline V gene, CDR1 is MGHRA and CDR2 is YSYEKL. The ends lost 2 bases at V and 6 bases at J; junction bases unmatched: 10. The length of the CDR3 is 15 residues. The donors were in the roughly 110-subject validation cohort; that cohort was separate from the approximately 670-subject first cohort. The source is a man between 18 and 29 years old in good health and CMV-seropositive. Sample: PBMCs. The chain couples TRBV4-1 to TRBJ2-7; 7 bases map to TRBD2. The CDR3 bases are TGCGCCAGCAGCCAAAGCGGGACGGGAACTTTCGAGCAGTACTTC. The encoded protein is CASSQSGTGTFEQYF.